This is a list of T cell receptor beta chains from one sample in a study of neurological immune-mediated disorders. TCRdb re-called the 5' RACE reads with MiXCR, one entry per CDR3 protein. The sample has fewer than 60,000 distinct CDR3 sequences, approximately 10% seen once. Material for sequencing was PBMCs. These receptors all come from a man between 65 and 79 years old with HTLV-1-associated myelopathy (HAM/TSP). CDR3s include the opening cysteine and the closing phenylalanine or tryptophan. D genes are given only for firm matches. Expanded clones are given a class, and other clones once, few, many or no size at all.

j_gene | d_gene | abundance | v_gene | CDR3nt | CDR3aa
TRBJ2-3 | - | many | TRBV2 | TGTGCCAGCATGGGCGGTATCCACACAGATACGCAGTATTTT | CASMGGIHTDTQYF
TRBJ1-5 | - | many | TRBV27 | TGTGCCAGCAGTCCCCTGATAGGTCCCGGGAATCAGCCCCAGCATTTT | CASSPLIGPGNQPQHF
TRBJ2-3 | TRBD1 | many | TRBV20-1 | TGCAGTGCTGAGGACAGGCCCACAGATACGCAGTATTTT | CSAEDRPTDTQYF
TRBJ2-7 | TRBD1 | many | TRBV20-1 | TGCAGCGTTCCGGGACAGAGAAGCTACGAGCAGTACTTC | CSVPGQRSYEQYF
TRBJ2-1 | - | - | TRBV10-3 | TGTGCCATCAGCGGTATAGGAGTCGTTCTCTTC | CAISGIGVVLF
TRBJ2-3 | - | many | TRBV18 | TGTGCCAGCTCACCCGAGGTAACGCAGTATTTT | CASSPEVTQYF
TRBJ2-7 | - | - | TRBV15 | TGTGCCACCAGCAGAGGTCAAGGCGACTGGGAAGAGCACTACTTC | CATSRGQGDWEEHYF
TRBJ2-7 | - | many | TRBV29-1 | TGCAGCGGGAGTCAGGGCCCCTACGAGCAGTACTTC | CSGSQGPYEQYF
TRBJ2-1 | - | many | TRBV20-1 | TGCAGTGCCACAGTCGGAACCTACAATGAGCAGTTCTTC | CSATVGTYNEQFF
TRBJ1-5 | TRBD1 | many | TRBV12-3/TRBV12-4 | TGTGCCAGCAGCGACAGGGGGTCTAATCAGCCCCAGCATTTT | CASSDRGSNQPQHF
TRBJ2-1 | - | many | TRBV6-5 | TGTGCCAGCAGCCATAGAACAGACAACAATGAGCAGTTCTTC | CASSHRTDNNEQFF
TRBJ1-2 | TRBD1 | many | TRBV18 | TGTGCCAGCTCACCCACGGGACAGTTAGACCTCTATGGCTACACCTTC | CASSPTGQLDLYGYTF
TRBJ2-3 | - | - | TRBV4-1 | TGCGCCAGCAGCCAACGGTGGCCCACAGATACGCAGTATTTT | CASSQRWPTDTQYF
TRBJ2-1 | - | many | TRBV12-3/TRBV12-4 | TGTGCCAGCAGCCATCTCCCAAGTAGGTCAACCTACAATGAGCAGTTCTTC | CASSHLPSRSTYNEQFF
TRBJ2-1 | - | - | TRBV29-1 | TGCAGCGCGAGGGGGGGCGGGGATGAGCAGTTCTTC | CSARGGGDEQFF
TRBJ2-2 | TRBD1 | many | TRBV5-1 | TGCGCCAGCAGCTTGTCCCAGGGGGCGAACGGGGAGCTGTTTTTT | CASSLSQGANGELFF
TRBJ2-1 | - | many | TRBV4-3 | TGCGCCAGCAGCCAAGAAGGGACCCAGAGGGAAGAGCAGTTCTTC | CASSQEGTQREEQFF
TRBJ2-7 | - | many | TRBV28 | TGTGCCAGCAGTTTTCGACCGGGCCCCTACGAGCAGTACTTC | CASSFRPGPYEQYF
TRBJ2-1 | - | many | TRBV5-1 | TGCGCCAGCAGCTTGGGGGGGGCCTATCGAGTTGAGCAGTTCTTC | CASSLGGAYRVEQFF
TRBJ1-4 | - | many | TRBV9 | TGTGCCAGCAGCGGCACCCCCGATGCTAAAGAAAAACTGTTTTTT | CASSGTPDAKEKLFF
TRBJ1-1 | - | many | TRBV6-2/TRBV6-3 | TGTGCCAGCAGTCCTAACACGAACACTGAAGCTTTCTTT | CASSPNTNTEAFF
TRBJ2-7 | - | many | TRBV5-1 | TGCGCCAGCAGCAACCGGGGCTCCTACGAGCAGTACTTC | CASSNRGSYEQYF
TRBJ1-3 | - | - | TRBV3-1 | TGTGCCAGCAGCCAAGGAGTTGGAAACACCATATATTTT | CASSQGVGNTIYF
TRBJ2-1 | - | many | TRBV5-1 | TGCGCCAGCAGCTTGGGGTCCAATGAGCAGTTCTTC | CASSLGSNEQFF
TRBJ1-5 | - | few | TRBV21-1 | TGTGTCAGCTTATTGGGGAACCAGCCCCAGCATTTT | CVSLLGNQPQHF
TRBJ2-1 | TRBD1 | many | TRBV7-6 | TGTGCCAGCAGCTTTACAGGACAGGGGGACGGTGAGCAGTTCTTC | CASSFTGQGDGEQFF
TRBJ2-7 | TRBD2 | many | TRBV12-3/TRBV12-4 | TGTGCCAGCAGTTTAGCGCAAACTAGCGGACTCCCCTACGAGCAGTACTTC | CASSLAQTSGLPYEQYF
TRBJ2-5 | - | many | TRBV20-1 | TGCAGTGCTAGAGATTGGGCCAGGGGCTCTGTCGGGCAAGAGACCCAGTACTTC | CSARDWARGSVGQETQYF
TRBJ2-7 | - | many | TRBV5-1 | TGCGCCAGCAGCCCGAATACAGCAACCTACGAGCAGTACTTC | CASSPNTATYEQYF
TRBJ2-7 | - | many | TRBV29-1 | TGCAGCGTTTACGGCAGAACCGTCCTTACCTACGAGCAGTACTTC | CSVYGRTVLTYEQYF
TRBJ2-5 | - | few | TRBV5-1 | TGCGCCAGCAGCTCAGGGACTTACCAAGAGACCCAGTACTTC | CASSSGTYQETQYF
TRBJ2-3 | TRBD1 | many | TRBV5-1 | TGCGCCAGCAGCTGGACAGGACTTTTCACAGATACGCAGTATTTT | CASSWTGLFTDTQYF
TRBJ2-1 | - | many | TRBV11-2 | TGTGCCAGCAGCTTAGCTGGTTCCGGCAATGAGCAGTTCTTC | CASSLAGSGNEQFF